This record covers a single TCR beta chain. About 9.4 ml fresh peripheral blood yielded the PBMCs. This record comes from a study of T cells in Graves' hyperthyroidism and ophthalmopathy. Trimming shortened V by 6 bases and J by 2 bases, and 16 bases separated the two germline ends. The CDR3 runs to 16 residues. Germline V gives CDR1 ENHRY, CDR2 SYGVKD. It was RNA transcripts that yielded the amplified TCR beta CDR3 regions. TCR CDR3 underwent first-round RT-PCR with the HTBI primer set. TCRdb reprocessed the multiplex PCR reads with MiXCR, giving one entry per CDR3 protein. The repertoire consists of some 300,000 distinct CDR3 sequences, with roughly 19% occurring once and the leading ten covering 35% to 40%.

The rearrangement joins TRBV10-3 to TRBJ2-2, with a weak D call TRBD2 (6 bases). Sequenced input: blood. The receptor was derived from a man in his fifties with Graves' ophthalmopathy. The CDR3 nucleotides read TGTGCCATCAGCCGATCGTCCGGGACTAACACCGGGGAGCTGTTTTTT. This translates into CAISRSSGTNTGELFF.